This is a list of T cell receptor beta chains from one sample in a study of cytomegalovirus exposure and HLA in healthy donors. Only in-frame clones appear in the TCRdb table, and some are missing; sequencing was by immunoSEQ multiplex PCR. The sample shows 150,000 or so clones, over 80% of them seen only once. Sequenced material: PBMCs. The source is a woman in her thirties in good health and CMV-seropositive. CDR3s include the opening cysteine and the closing phenylalanine or tryptophan. A D gene is named only where the DNA matches it firmly. The size field is filled for only some rows; it gives once, few, many or a size class.

D | size | J | V | CDR3 | DNA
TRBD2 | NA | TRBJ2-5 | TRBV18 | CASVAGGFLETQYF | TGTGCCAGCGTAGCGGGGGGATTTCTGGAGACCCAGTACTTC
NA | many | TRBJ1-6 | TRBV28 | CASSFPRAGVDSPLHF | TGTGCCAGCAGTTTTCCCCGGGCAGGGGTTGATTCACCCCTCCACTTT
NA | NA | TRBJ2-3 | TRBV28 | CASSLFRVGTDTQYF | TGTGCCAGCAGTTTATTCAGGGTTGGCACAGATACGCAGTATTTT
NA | NA | TRBJ2-1 | TRBV7-9 | CASSLFDNEQFF | TGTGCCAGCAGCTTATTCGACAATGAGCAGTTCTTC
TRBD2 | NA | TRBJ2-5 | TRBV7-6 | CASSPQTSGSGETQYF | TGTGCCAGCAGCCCGCAGACTAGCGGGAGTGGGGAGACCCAGTACTTC
NA | NA | TRBJ2-4 | TRBV10-3 | CAISAGVLAKNIQYF | TGTGCCATCAGTGCGGGGGTCCTAGCCAAAAACATTCAGTACTTC
NA | NA | TRBJ1-4 | TRBV18 | CASSPPGRGDEKLFF | TGTGCCAGCTCACCACCGGGACGGGGGGACGAAAAACTGTTTTTT
TRBD2 | NA | TRBJ2-5 | TRBV28 | CASSRPGAGGQTQYF | TGTGCCAGCAGCCGCCCGGGAGCGGGGGGCCAGACCCAGTACTTC
NA | NA | TRBJ1-5 | TRBV14 | CASSQGGPNQPQHF | TGTGCCAGCAGCCAAGGGGGGCCAAATCAGCCCCAGCATTTT
TRBD1 | once | TRBJ1-4 | TRBV18 | CASSGDRGATNEKLFF | TGTGCCAGCTCAGGAGACAGGGGCGCAACTAATGAAAAACTGTTTTTT
TRBD2 | NA | TRBJ2-1 | TRBV2 | CARGGAGYNEQFF | TGTGCCAGGGGAGGGGCCGGTTACAATGAGCAGTTCTTC
TRBD1 | NA | TRBJ2-1 | TRBV27 | CASSFGTGDHEQFF | TGTGCCAGCAGTTTCGGAACAGGGGATCATGAGCAGTTCTTC
TRBD1 | NA | TRBJ1-5 | TRBV10-3 | CAISFPSDRGAANQPQHF | TGTGCCATCAGTTTTCCCTCGGACAGGGGTGCTGCCAATCAGCCCCAGCATTTT
NA | NA | TRBJ2-7 | TRBV5-1 | CASSLAGSYEQYF | TGCGCCAGCAGCTTGGCAGGCTCCTACGAGCAGTACTTC
TRBD2 | NA | TRBJ2-3 | TRBV29-1 | CSVGGLGGSLTDTQYF | TGCAGCGTTGGGGGACTGGGCGGGAGTTTAACAGATACGCAGTATTTT
NA | NA | TRBJ2-1 | TRBV6-1 | CASRGVGSSYNEQFF | TGTGCCAGCAGAGGGGTTGGAAGCTCCTACAATGAGCAGTTCTTC
NA | NA | TRBJ2-7 | TRBV16 | CASSRSAGGVSEQYF | TGTGCCAGCAGCCGCTCGGCGGGTGGGGTGAGCGAGCAGTACTTC
TRBD2 | NA | TRBJ2-1 | TRBV2 | CASRELAGGIYNEQFF | TGTGCCAGCAGGGAGCTAGCGGGGGGGATCTACAATGAGCAGTTCTTC
TRBD2 | NA | TRBJ2-4 | TRBV5-1 | CASSSTSVDIQYF | TGCGCCAGCAGCTCGACTAGCGTTGACATTCAGTACTTC
NA | NA | TRBJ2-7 | TRBV19 | CASRPAGSSYEQYF | TGTGCCAGTAGACCAGCGGGTAGCTCCTACGAGCAGTACTTC
NA | NA | TRBJ2-7 | TRBV18 | CASSLKLSYEQYF | TGTGCCAGCTCATTGAAGCTATCCTACGAGCAGTACTTC
NA | once | TRBJ2-7 | TRBV7-2 | CASSFVGSSYEQYF | TGTGCCAGCAGCTTTGTCGGGAGCTCCTACGAGCAGTACTTC
NA | NA | TRBJ1-5 | TRBV2 | CASSGREEGNQPQHF | TGTGCCAGCAGTGGGCGGGAGGAGGGCAATCAGCCCCAGCATTTT
TRBD2 | NA | TRBJ2-2 | TRBV19 | CASSMGGFTGELFF | TGTGCCAGTAGTATGGGAGGGTTCACCGGGGAGCTGTTTTTT
NA | NA | TRBJ1-2 | TRBV2 | CASSERGGDGYTF | TGTGCCAGCAGTGAACGGGGAGGGGATGGCTACACCTTC
NA | NA | TRBJ2-1 | TRBV7-8 | CASSLESSSYNEQFF | TGTGCCAGCAGCTTAGAATCTAGCTCCTACAATGAGCAGTTCTTC
NA | few | TRBJ2-7 | TRBV7-6 | CASSLARGYEQYF | TGTGCCAGCAGCTTAGCGCGGGGCTACGAGCAGTACTTC
NA | NA | TRBJ2-1 | TRBV6-1 | CASSGDAGVHNEQFF | TGTGCCAGCAGTGGAGACGCCGGGGTCCACAATGAGCAGTTCTTC